The 17 T cell receptor beta chains listed next were all sequenced from one sample in a study of persistence of HIV-infected CD4 T cells. The libraries were made with immunoSEQ version 4 in survey mode. Profiled with immunoSEQ multiplex PCR; TCRdb holds only in-frame clones, not every one. This table has roughly 43,000 clones, approximately 88% appearing once. For these TCRs, the target antigens are not known. Anti-CD3/anti-CD28 beads served as a nonspecific positive control stimulus. Sorting selected CD4+ T cells upregulating both CD40 ligand and CD69. Source: CD4+ T cells sorted from PBMCs after 18-hour stimulation, taken from a patient who received antiretroviral therapy. The receptor set was obtained from an adult man with HIV who was CMV-seropositive.

The chain is built from TRBV18 and TRBJ2-5; 7 bases map to TRBD1. The CDR3 spans 15 residues. V lost 3 bases and J lost 3; bases outside the gene matches: 7. Germline assignment: CDR1 KGHSH and CDR2 LQKENI. Here the CDR3 reads CASSPPGTEKETQYF. The CDR3 region has the DNA TGTGCCAGCTCACCGCCGGGGACAGAGAAAGAGACCCAGTACTTC.

The rearrangement joins TRBV2 to TRBJ1-6; the D gene is possibly TRBD1 (5 bases). The CDR3 covers 13 residues. Looked up from germline, CDR1 is SNHLY and CDR2 is FYNNEI. The V gene lost 5 bases and the J gene lost 9 bases, with 11 bases spanning the gap. CDR3 nucleotides: TGTGCCAGCAGTAGCCAGGGCAGTTCACCCCTCCACTTT. Translation gives CASSSQGSSPLHF.

This sequence joins TRBV6-5 and TRBJ1-3; 7 bases match TRBD1. Germline CDR1 MNHEY, CDR2 SVGAGI. The CDR3 is 15 residues long. V shed 6 bases and J 2 bases; nucleotides not matched to a gene: 7. Here the CDR3 reads CASRQTGYPGNTIYF. CDR3 bases: TGTGCCAGCAGACAGACAGGGTACCCTGGAAACACCATATATTTT.

V is TRBV3-1 (or the pseudogene TRBV3-2) and J is TRBJ2-7, with 12 nucleotides matching TRBD1. This CDR3 spans 14 amino acids. The junction had 5 bases not matched to a gene; V was cut back by 6 bases and J by 5 bases. The germline V gene has CDR1 LGHDT and CDR2 YNNKEL (reference sequence). The CDR3 reads CASSHGTGGNEQYF. The CDR3 DNA sequence: TGTGCCAGCAGTCATGGGACAGGGGGCAACGAGCAGTACTTC.

The rearrangement uses TRBV18 and TRBJ2-3; 8 bases map to TRBD2. This CDR3 is built from 17 residues. V dropped 0 bases and J dropped 2; count of bases not matched to a gene: 7. CDR1 KGHSH and CDR2 LQKENI come from the germline V gene. DNA for the CDR3: TGTGCCAGCTCACCACCGGGGAGCGGGGGTTACACAGATACGCAGTATTTT. Translation gives CASSPPGSGGYTDTQYF.

The CDR3 spells CASSLGQGTHEQYF. In nucleotides, the CDR3 is TGTGCCAGCAGCCTAGGCCAGGGAACCCACGAGCAGTACTTC. V is TRBV3-1 (or the pseudogene TRBV3-2) and J is TRBJ2-7, with a weak D call TRBD1 (5 bases). V lost 4 bases and J 5 bases, leaving 15 bases between the germline ends. Germline CDR1 reads LGHDT; CDR2 reads YNNKEL (reference sequence). The length of the CDR3 is 14 residues.

The CDR3 here is CASSGKTGGANEKLFF. DNA for the CDR3: TGCGCCAGCAGCGGTAAGACAGGGGGTGCCAATGAAAAACTGTTTTTT. V usage is TRBV5-1 and J usage is TRBJ1-4; 9 positions match TRBD1. CDR1 SGHRS and CDR2 YFSETQ come from the germline V gene. There are 16 residues in the CDR3. V lost 4 bases and J lost 5; bases outside the gene matches: 9. Full variable domain (outside the CDR3, taken from reference TRBV5-1 and TRBJ1-4): KAGVTQTPRYLIKTRGQQVTLSCSPISGHRSVSWYQQTPGQGLQFLFEYFSETQRNKGNFPGRFSGRQFSNSRSEMNVSTLELGDSALYLCASSGKTGGANEKLFFGSGTQLSVL.

The chain recombines TRBV4-1 with TRBJ1-1; D remains unclear. Germline loops: CDR1 MGHRA, CDR2 YSYEKL. The CDR3 covers 16 residues. Deletions cut 1 base from V and 0 bases from J, with 12 bases between. The DNA for the CDR3 is TGCGCCAGCAGCCAAGGAACGGGGTCCATGAACACTGAAGCTTTCTTT. This encodes CASSQGTGSMNTEAFF.

This rearrangement joins TRBV6-4 to TRBJ1-2; D is possibly TRBD1 (5 bases). Germline-derived CDR1 and CDR2 are MRHNA and SNTAGT. V gave up 0 bases and J gave up 4 bases, with 15 bases separating them. The CDR3 sequence is 16 residues long. CDR3 sequence reads: CASSDSPGRSSYGYTF. The DNA for the CDR3 is TGTGCCAGCAGTGACTCTCCGGGACGCTCATCCTATGGCTACACCTTC.

The chain joins TRBV19 to TRBJ2-2; no reliable D call. CDR1 and CDR2 from the germline V gene are LNHDA and SQIVND (reference sequence). The CDR3 contains 14 residues. Trimming stripped 2 bases from V and 6 bases from J, with 10 bases between. The CDR3 spells CASSIMSSPGELFF. In DNA form, the CDR3 reads TGTGCCAGTAGTATAATGTCCTCCCCCGGGGAGCTGTTTTTT.

The V gene is TRBV5-1, the J gene TRBJ1-4; D is uncertain. Trimming removed 4 bases at V and 0 bases at J, with 13 bases between. CDR1 is SGHRS, CDR2 YFSETQ, per germline. CDR3 length: 16 residues. CDR3 nucleotides: TGCGCCAGCAGCACGGGGTCGATAGCAACTAATGAAAAACTGTTTTTT. Amino acids: CASSTGSIATNEKLFF.

The chain recombines TRBV19 with TRBJ1-2, with a possible D match to TRBD1 (5 bases). Germline V gene sequence: CDR1 LNHDA, CDR2 SQIVND (reference sequence). The CDR3 covers 15 residues. Trimming left V 5 bases short and J 7 bases short, with 20 bases between. The chain's CDR3 is CASSALPGVGGGYTF. In DNA, the CDR3 is TGTGCCAGTAGTGCCCTGCCGGGAGTCGGGGGTGGCTACACCTTC.

This chain joins TRBV28 and TRBJ2-7, with D perhaps being TRBD1 or TRBD2 (5 bases each). This CDR3 is built from 14 residues. V lost 6 bases and J lost 4, with 16 bases in between. Germline V gene data show CDR1 as MDHEN and CDR2 as SYDVKM. Here the CDR3 reads CASSPLRDPYEQYF. CDR3 DNA sequence: TGTGCCAGCAGCCCCCTGAGGGACCCTTACGAGCAGTACTTC.

This chain connects TRBV3-1 (or the pseudogene TRBV3-2) to TRBJ1-1; no firm D call. Germline-derived CDR1 and CDR2 are LGHDT and YNNKEL (reference sequence). The length of the CDR3 is 12 residues. Between the trimmed V and J ends, which lost 2 bases and 6 bases, there was a span of 7 bases. DNA for the CDR3: TGTGCCAGCAGCCAATACGGTCCTGAAGCTTTCTTT. It is translated as CASSQYGPEAFF.

The gene calls are TRBV2 and TRBJ1-6; D unclear. V was trimmed by 6 bases and J by 8 bases, leaving 14 bases between them. This CDR3 is built from 14 residues. Germline CDR1 and CDR2: SNHLY and FYNNEI. This CDR3 reads CASSRERADSPLHF. As DNA, the CDR3 is TGTGCCAGCAGCCGGGAAAGGGCTGATTCACCCCTCCACTTT.

V is TRBV11-2 and J is TRBJ1-2, with 7 bases matching TRBD1. The length of the CDR3 is 16 residues. V dropped 4 bases and J dropped 0; count of bases not matched to a gene: 8. The germline V gene encodes CDR1 SGHAT and CDR2 FQNNGV. The CDR3 sequence: CASSSAGGRANYGYTF. CDR3 nucleotide sequence: TGTGCCAGCAGCTCCGCAGGGGGGAGGGCTAACTATGGCTACACCTTC.

The CDR3 reads CASSTGGGGNEQYF. Written as DNA, the CDR3 is TGTGCCAGTAGTACCGGCGGAGGGGGGAACGAGCAGTACTTC. The chain links TRBV19 to TRBJ2-7; D may correspond to TRBD1 or TRBD2 (6 bases each). The CDR3 extends over 14 amino acids. CDR1 is LNHDA and CDR2 is SQIVND in the germline V gene (reference sequence). Trimming stripped 4 bases from V and 5 bases from J, with 15 bases between. Based on the CDR3 plus reference TRBV19 and TRBJ2-7, the full variable domain is DGGITQSPKYLFRKEGQNVTLSCEQNLNHDAMYWYRQDPGQGLRLIYYSQIVNDFQKGDIAEGYSVSREKKESFPLTVTSAQKNPTAFYLCASSTGGGGNEQYFGPGTRLTVT.